This TCR beta chain comes out of a study of shared clonotypes between healthy human individuals. Notes on this clone: No antigen is known for it.

The V end was cut by 7 bases, the J end by 0 bases, with 16 bases between. From germline, CDR1 is SNHLY and CDR2 FYNNEI. CDR3 size: 15 residues. General observations from the study: The low donor count limited represented genetic and exposure-history diversity.

The sorted-subset replicate PCRs were given about 210 ng DNA, which is tens of thousands of T cell genomes. Produced via immunoSEQ multiplex PCR; TCRdb's table is partial and in-frame only. The data show some 1,600,000 clones, about 98% seen once. Sequences were obtained from naive CD4+ T cells sorted from blood. Subset in this sample: CD45RA+ positively selected. This receptor was taken from a man in his thirties or forties in good health. The chain carries TRBV2 and TRBJ2-7; D is uncertain. The CDR3 spells CASNAARLVSYEQYF. In nucleotides, the CDR3 is TGTGCCAGCAACGCTGCAAGGCTCGTCTCCTACGAGCAGTACTTC.